This paragraph covers one T cell receptor beta chain sequence. Its target is unknown. Profiled with immunoSEQ multiplex PCR; TCRdb holds only in-frame clones, not every one. The profile shows hundreds of thousands of clones, 90% to 96% of them singletons. These data are taken from a study of shared clonotypes between healthy human individuals. Overall study context: Each donor contributed plates that comprised three CD4 naive, three CD4 memory, two CD8 naive and one CD8 memory.

CD4+ cells underwent separation, giving CD45RA+ naive and CD45RA-negative memory subsets. Study-level findings and limits: Non-shared clonotypes had lower generation probabilities than clonotypes shared by all four sorted-subset donors.

Sample: naive CD4+ T cells sorted from blood. The sample's subset: CD45RA+ positively selected. The TCR was taken from a woman in her twenties or thirties in good health.

The CDR3: CASSPMPTGPLHTGELFF. CDR3 bases: TGTGCCAGCAGTCCCATGCCAACAGGGCCCTTACACACCGGGGAGCTGTTTTTT. The V and J genes are TRBV11-1 and TRBJ2-2, with D maybe TRBD1 (6 bases). Germline lookup yields CDR1 SGHAT and CDR2 FQDESV (reference sequence). Trimming cost V 6 bases and J 3 bases, with 23 bases left between them. This CDR3 has 18 residues.